The 8 T cell receptor beta chains below were found in one sample sequenced in a study of blood T cell repertoires in COVID-19. Repertoires were generated with immunoSEQ multiplex PCR, while TCRdb's copy carries only in-frame clones and drops some. The table includes 240,000 or so clones, 88% detected once. Sequencing used peripheral blood. The receptors originated from a woman aged 25 to 39 with acute or convalescent COVID-19.

This sequence joins TRBV23-1 and TRBJ2-5; 12 bases align to TRBD1. TRBV23-1 is reported as an ORF; its role is uncertain. The CDR3 totals 14 residues. Trimming removed 9 bases from V and 4 bases from J; junction bases left unmatched: 6. The CDR3 region is CASRDRGQGETQYF. CDR3 DNA: TGCGCCAGTAGGGACAGGGGGCAGGGAGAGACCCAGTACTTC.

The chain combines TRBV7-3 with TRBJ2-2, with 9 bases aligning to TRBD1. The CDR3 consists of 16 residues. Trimming took 5 bases from V and 4 from J; bases not matched to a gene: 8. Per the germline V gene, CDR1 is SGHTA and CDR2 is FQGTGA. CDR3 nucleotides: TGTGCCAGCAGCCAATACAGGGGGCTGAGCACCGGGGAGCTGTTTTTT. Translation: CASSQYRGLSTGELFF.

The gene calls are TRBV6-2 or TRBV6-3 and TRBJ2-3, with D perhaps TRBD2 (6 bases). The CDR3 spans 15 residues. Germline loops: CDR1 MNHEY, CDR2 SVGEGT. The V and J ends lost 4 bases and 4 bases respectively, with 15 bases between them. DNA for the CDR3: TGTGCCAGCAGTTTGACTAGGGGCCCCGCAGATACGCAGTATTTT. Translation: CASSLTRGPADTQYF.

The rearrangement uses TRBV29-1 and TRBJ2-1; 7 positions match TRBD1. J gave up 9 bases and V 5 bases, and 13 bases lay outside the gene matches. CDR1 and CDR2 from the germline V gene are SQVTM and ANQGSEA. CDR3 length: 14 residues. The CDR3 reads CSVSHLTGNGEQFF. The CDR3 DNA reads TGCAGCGTTAGCCATTTGACAGGGAACGGTGAGCAGTTCTTC.

The J gene is TRBJ2-5, the V gene TRBV7-8, with a tentative D call TRBD1 (6 bases). Germline CDR1 is SGHVS and CDR2 is FQNEAQ. Trimming took 1 base from V and 3 from J, leaving 15 bases between them. The CDR3 length is 16 residues. Here the CDR3 DNA reads TGTGCCAGCAGCTTAGGGGGCCAGGGGCGCGAAGAGACCCAGTACTTC. Protein product: CASSLGGQGREETQYF.

This chain links TRBV6-2 or TRBV6-3 with TRBJ2-1, with 9 bases lining up with TRBD2. CDR1 MNHEY and CDR2 SVGEGT come from the germline V gene. CDR3 length: 16 residues. Losses at the gene ends were 5 bases for V and 0 bases for J; bases not matched to a gene: 5. The CDR3 coding sequence is TGTGCCAGCAGTATTCTAGCGGGAAGCTCCTACAATGAGCAGTTCTTC. Translation gives CASSILAGSSYNEQFF.

This sequence joins TRBV19 and TRBJ1-5, with a possible D match to TRBD1 (5 bases). Per the germline V gene, CDR1 is LNHDA and CDR2 is SQIVND (reference sequence). This CDR3 has 14 residues. V shed 6 bases and J shed 0 bases, with 9 bases lying between them. Written as DNA, the CDR3 is TGTGCCAGTAGCCCGACAGTTAGCAATCAGCCCCAGCATTTT. Residues: CASSPTVSNQPQHF. Full variable domain (outside the CDR3, taken from reference TRBV19 and TRBJ1-5): DGGITQSPKYLFRKEGQNVTLSCEQNLNHDAMYWYRQDPGQGLRLIYYSQIVNDFQKGDIAEGYSVSREKKESFPLTVTSAQKNPTAFYLCASSPTVSNQPQHFGDGTRLSIL.

Only one count was recorded for this clone. This chain uses TRBV7-8 with TRBJ1-2; D not resolved. Trimming removed 0 bases from V and 4 bases from J, with 12 bases in between. This CDR3 region has 15 residues. CDR1 SGHVS and CDR2 FQNEAQ come from the germline V gene. CDR3 nucleotide sequence: TGTGCCAGCAGCTTAGCCCACGGAGGATCCTATGGCTACACCTTC. Its translation is CASSLAHGGSYGYTF.